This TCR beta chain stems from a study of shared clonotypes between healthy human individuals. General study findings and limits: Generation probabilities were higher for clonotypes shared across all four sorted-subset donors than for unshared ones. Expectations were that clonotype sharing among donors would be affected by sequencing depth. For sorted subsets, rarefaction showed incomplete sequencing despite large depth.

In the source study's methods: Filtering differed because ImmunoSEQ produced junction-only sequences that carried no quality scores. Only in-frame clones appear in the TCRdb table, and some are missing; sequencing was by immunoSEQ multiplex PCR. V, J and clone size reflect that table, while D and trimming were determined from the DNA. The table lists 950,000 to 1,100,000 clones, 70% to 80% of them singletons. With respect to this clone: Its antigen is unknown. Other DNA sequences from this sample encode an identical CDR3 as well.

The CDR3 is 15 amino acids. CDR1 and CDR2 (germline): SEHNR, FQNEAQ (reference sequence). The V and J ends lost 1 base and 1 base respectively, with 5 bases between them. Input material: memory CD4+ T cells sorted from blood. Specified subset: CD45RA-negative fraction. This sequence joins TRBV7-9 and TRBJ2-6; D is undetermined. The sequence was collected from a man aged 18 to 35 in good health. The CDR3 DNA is TGTGCCAGCAGCTTAGTACCTTCTGGGGCCAACGTCCTGACTTTC. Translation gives CASSLVPSGANVLTF.